The rows below give T cell receptor beta chains drawn from one sample of a study of cytomegalovirus exposure and HLA in healthy donors. Sequencing used immunoSEQ multiplex PCR; TCRdb keeps in-frame clones, though not all of them. The sample has under 150,000 clones, approximately 80% seen once; the top ten hold roughly 5.9%. The source material was PBMCs. The receptors were gathered from a woman aged 25 to 45 in good health and CMV-seropositive. The CDR3 runs from the conserved cysteine through the conserved F or W. A D gene is named only where the DNA matches it firmly. Clone sizes are given selectively: once, few, many, or a class where the clone is expanded.

16,TRBD2,-,TRBJ2-3,TRBV11-3,TGTGCCAGCAGGGGGAGAGCGGGAATAAGCACAGATACGCAGTATTTT,CASRGRAGISTDTQYF
13,-,-,TRBJ1-4,TRBV2,TGTGCCAGCAGTGACGGGTTTGATGAAAAACTGTTTTTT,CASSDGFDEKLFF
16,-,-,TRBJ2-3,TRBV27,TGTGCCAGCAGTTTTCTAGGAGCAACTAGCACAGATACGCAGTATTTT,CASSFLGATSTDTQYF
13,-,-,TRBJ2-7,TRBV25-1,TGTGCCAGCCACCCTTTTGACGGGGTTGAGCAGTACTTC,CASHPFDGVEQYF
14,-,-,TRBJ2-1,TRBV9,TGTGCCAGCAGCGCTCCTAAGGAGTCCGATGAGCAGTTCTTC,CASSAPKESDEQFF
14,TRBD1,-,TRBJ1-5,TRBV7-9,TGTGCCAGCAGCCCAGGGGGCTCCGGTCAGCCCCAGCATTTT,CASSPGGSGQPQHF
14,-,-,TRBJ1-2,TRBV5-1,TGCGCCAGCACCGAGGGCGCCCAGGTGAATGGCTACACCTTC,CASTEGAQVNGYTF
12,-,-,TRBJ2-3,TRBV10-3,TGTGCCATCAGTAATCCGTCGGGTACGCAGTATTTT,CAISNPSGTQYF
13,-,once,TRBJ1-5,TRBV6-1,TGTGCCAGCAGTGACCCAGGGAGGCAGCCCCAGCATTTT,CASSDPGRQPQHF
16,TRBD1,few,TRBJ1-6,TRBV6-1,TGTGCCAGCAGTGCCCGGGACAGGGGGCTAAATTCACCCCTCCACTTT,CASSARDRGLNSPLHF
13,TRBD1,-,TRBJ2-1,TRBV7-7,TGTGCTAGCAGCCTCACAGGGGGCAATGAGCAGTTCTTC,CASSLTGGNEQFF
16,-,-,TRBJ2-3,TRBV7-3,TGTGCCAGCAGCTTCTTGGTGGGAGGCCCCGCCAATACGCAGTATTTT,CASSFLVGGPANTQYF
12,-,-,TRBJ2-5,TRBV2,TGTGCCAGCAGGAGAGACCAAGAGACCCAGTACTTC,CASRRDQETQYF